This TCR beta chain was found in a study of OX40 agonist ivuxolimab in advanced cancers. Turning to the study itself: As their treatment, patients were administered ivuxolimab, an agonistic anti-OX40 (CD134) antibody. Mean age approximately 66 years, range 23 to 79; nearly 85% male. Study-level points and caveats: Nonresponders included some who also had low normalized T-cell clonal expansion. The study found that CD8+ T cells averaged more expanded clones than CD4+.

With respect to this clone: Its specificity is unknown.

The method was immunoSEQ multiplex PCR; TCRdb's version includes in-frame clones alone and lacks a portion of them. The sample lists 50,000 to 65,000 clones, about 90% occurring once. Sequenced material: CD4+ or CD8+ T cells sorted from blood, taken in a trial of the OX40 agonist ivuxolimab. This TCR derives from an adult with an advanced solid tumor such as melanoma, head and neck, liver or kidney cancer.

The CDR3 region is CASARTALGAEFF. The CDR3, as DNA: TGTGCCAGCGCTAGGACGGCCCTGGGTGCCGAGTTCTTC. The J gene is TRBJ2-1, the V gene TRBV2; D is uncertain. Trimming shortened V by 8 bases and J by 14 bases, and 22 bases separated the two germline ends. CDR3 length: 13 amino acids. Germline assignment: CDR1 SNHLY and CDR2 FYNNEI.